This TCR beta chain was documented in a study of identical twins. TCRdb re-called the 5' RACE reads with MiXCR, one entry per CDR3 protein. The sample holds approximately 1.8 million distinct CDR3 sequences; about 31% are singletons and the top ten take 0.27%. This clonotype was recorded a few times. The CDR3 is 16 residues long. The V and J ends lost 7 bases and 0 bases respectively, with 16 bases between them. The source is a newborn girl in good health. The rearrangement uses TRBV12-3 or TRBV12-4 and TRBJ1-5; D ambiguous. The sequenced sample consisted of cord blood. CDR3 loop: CASKPLDGYSNQPQHF. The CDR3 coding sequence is TGTGCCAGCAAACCATTGGACGGTTATAGCAATCAGCCCCAGCATTTT.